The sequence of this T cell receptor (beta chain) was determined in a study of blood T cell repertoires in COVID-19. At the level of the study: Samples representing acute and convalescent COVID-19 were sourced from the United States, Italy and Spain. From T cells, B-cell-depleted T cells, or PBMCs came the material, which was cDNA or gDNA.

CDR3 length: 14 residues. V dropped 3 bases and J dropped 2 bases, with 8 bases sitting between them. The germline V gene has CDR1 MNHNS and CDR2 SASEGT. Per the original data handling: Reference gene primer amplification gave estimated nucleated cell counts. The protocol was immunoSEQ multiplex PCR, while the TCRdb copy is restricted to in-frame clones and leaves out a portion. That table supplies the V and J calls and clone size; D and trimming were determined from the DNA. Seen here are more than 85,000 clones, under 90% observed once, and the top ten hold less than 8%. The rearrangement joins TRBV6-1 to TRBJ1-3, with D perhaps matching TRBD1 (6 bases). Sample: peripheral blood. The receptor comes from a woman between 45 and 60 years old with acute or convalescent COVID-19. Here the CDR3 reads CASSDQGPGNTIYF. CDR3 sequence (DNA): TGTGCCAGCAGTGATCAGGGGCCTGGAAACACCATATATTTT.